This note documents a single T cell receptor (beta chain) sequence. Its specificity is unknown. Construction of TCR beta libraries was performed using quantitative 5'-RACE with molecular barcodes. MiXCR was run by TCRdb on the 5' RACE reads, yielding one entry per CDR3 protein. In the table there are 25,000 to 35,000 distinct CDR3 sequences, 14% of which are singletons. The sample comes from a study of CD8 T cells in ankylosing spondylitis. Study-level findings and limits: Blood from ankylosing spondylitis patients appeared to carry a characteristic roughly eight-variant TCR beta motif. Clones linked with disease were CD8+ and fairly uncommon in the peripheral blood. Reported data indicate significant enrichment of disease-linked clones within matched ankylosing spondylitis synovial fluid.

Per germline, CDR1 DFQATT and CDR2 SNEGSKA (reference sequence). V shed 6 bases and J shed 0 bases, with 15 bases lying between them. CDR3 size: 15 residues. This receptor was identified in a male donor with ankylosing spondylitis or in good health (not recorded which). The sample taken for sequencing was blood. J is TRBJ2-1 and V is TRBV20-1, with TRBD2 as a possible D gene (7 bases). The CDR3 region has the DNA TGCAGTGCGCTCCCAGGGGACTACTCCTACAATGAGCAGTTCTTC. It translates to CSALPGDYSYNEQFF.